This T cell receptor (beta chain) comes out of a study of control samples from healthy donors and cancer patients. The protocol was immunoSEQ multiplex PCR, while the TCRdb copy is restricted to in-frame clones and leaves out a portion. The sample includes 200,000 to 250,000 clones, over 90% of them seen just once. CDR3 length: 14 residues. From germline, CDR1 is SGDLS and CDR2 YYNGEE. V was cut by 4 bases and J by 4 bases, with 14 bases left in between. The specimen sequenced was blood. V gene TRBV9 combines with J gene TRBJ2-5; no reliable D call. The source of this sequence is a man aged 50 to 59 in good health. The CDR3 sequence: CASSPTGWGETQYF. The CDR3 DNA reads TGTGCCAGCAGCCCCACGGGTTGGGGAGAGACCCAGTACTTC.